This T cell receptor (beta chain) was sequenced during a study of blood T cell repertoires in COVID-19. Across the study: The United States, Italy and Spain provided the acute and convalescent COVID-19 samples. Nucleic acid was either cDNA or gDNA, and it came from T cells, B-cell-depleted T cells, or PBMCs.

V dropped 0 bases and J dropped 9 bases, with 15 bases sitting between them. This CDR3 has 15 amino acids. The germline V gene has CDR1 SGHDN and CDR2 FVKESK. Enrolled through a virtual design, the participants were between about 18 and 100 years of age and came from about two dozen US areas. Authors' data handling: Nucleated cell number was recorded as an estimate derived from reference gene primer amplification. Only in-frame clones appear in the TCRdb table, and some are missing; sequencing was by immunoSEQ multiplex PCR. The V and J calls and the clone size are those of that table, but D and trimming were determined from the DNA. The table shows under 55,000 clones, with around four fifths occurring only once.

The sequenced sample consisted of PBMCs or T cells enriched from blood (not recorded which). The chain employs TRBV14 and TRBJ2-1; D is possibly TRBD1 (5 bases). The receptor was isolated from a woman aged 50 to 60 with acute COVID-19. CDR3 region: CASSQDDSRVGEQFF. DNA of the CDR3: TGTGCCAGCAGCCAAGATGACAGCCGGGTGGGTGAGCAGTTCTTC.